Below, 31 T cell receptor beta chains from the same sample are listed, as sequenced in a study of cytomegalovirus exposure and HLA in healthy donors. The PCR ran on 60 Vbeta and 13 Jbeta primers. Using immunoSEQ multiplex PCR, the repertoire was profiled, and TCRdb retains in-frame clones only, with some absent. The sample contains about 190,000 clones, around 80% of which appear only once. Source material: PBMCs. The source of these receptors is a boy between 2 and 15 years old in good health and CMV-seronegative.

The genes are TRBV4-3 and TRBJ1-2; D perhaps matches TRBD1 (6 bases). CDR1 is LGHNA, CDR2 YSLEER, per germline. The CDR3 covers 17 residues. Trimming left V 0 bases short and J 0 bases short, with 14 bases between. The CDR3 DNA reads as TGCGCCAGCAGCCAAGAGGCAGGGGTCTACTCTAACTATGGCTACACCTTC. Encoded protein: CASSQEAGVYSNYGYTF.

The chain joins TRBV5-4 to TRBJ2-5; no reliable D call. CDR3 size: 14 residues. The V end lost 1 base, the J end lost 1 base, and 8 bases lay between the germline ends. The V gene's germline CDR1 is SGHNT and CDR2 YYREEE (reference sequence). The CDR3 nucleotides are TGTGCCAGCAGCTTGAAGCAGGTCCAAGAGACCCAGTACTTC. It codes for CASSLKQVQETQYF.

The J gene is TRBJ2-1, the V gene TRBV4-3; perhaps TRBD2 as D (6 bases). Germline CDR1 reads LGHNA; CDR2 reads YSLEER. The V end lost 1 base, the J end lost 10 bases, and 14 bases lay between the germline ends. The CDR3 has 14 amino acids. The CDR3 loop is CASSQGVWAGEQFF. The CDR3 coding sequence is TGCGCCAGCAGCCAAGGAGTATGGGCGGGAGAGCAGTTCTTC.

The V and J genes are TRBV5-5 and TRBJ1-1; 7 bases match TRBD1. The junction had 9 bases not matched to a gene; V was cut back by 4 bases and J by 6 bases. CDR3 length equals 14 residues. CDR1 and CDR2 from the germline V gene are SGHKS and YYEKEE (reference sequence). The CDR3 loop reads CASSRTTTGAEAFF. The CDR3 nucleotides are TGTGCCAGCAGCCGTACAACTACAGGGGCTGAAGCTTTCTTT.

This clone was observed a few times. The chain joins TRBV2 to TRBJ1-1, with D possibly matching TRBD1 (5 bases). Germline V gene lookup returns CDR1 SNHLY and CDR2 FYNNEI. V lost 1 base and J lost 4, with 10 bases in between. This CDR3 spans 14 amino acids. For the CDR3, the DNA is TGTGCCAGCAGTGAAGGCGGGGGAATCACTGAAGCTTTCTTT. It encodes CASSEGGGITEAFF.

The chain recombines TRBV2 with TRBJ1-2; possible D gene TRBD1, 6 bases. This CDR3 region has 17 residues. Germline loops: CDR1 SNHLY, CDR2 FYNNEI. Trimming shortened V by 9 bases and J by 0 bases, and 23 bases separated the two germline ends. The CDR3 spells CARKPLDREIANYGYTF. CDR3 nucleotides: TGTGCCAGAAAACCTTTGGACAGAGAAATAGCTAACTATGGCTACACCTTC.

V and J are TRBV27 and TRBJ2-1, with 7 bases aligning to TRBD1. Germline V lookup: CDR1 MNHEY, CDR2 SMNVEV (reference sequence). The CDR3 totals 15 residues. Unmatched junction bases numbered 4, after V lost 0 bases and J lost 5 bases. The CDR3 loop is CASSLSYDRDNEQFF. DNA of the CDR3: TGTGCCAGCAGTTTATCCTATGACAGGGACAATGAGCAGTTCTTC.

V usage is TRBV4-2 and J usage is TRBJ2-3; 7 nucleotides align to TRBD2. V gave up 0 bases and J gave up 5 bases; unmatched junction bases: 8. Germline CDR1 LGHNA, CDR2 YNFKEQ. This CDR3 region has 16 residues. The CDR3 region is CASSQDRAGERDTQYF. CDR3 in DNA: TGTGCCAGCAGCCAAGATCGGGCGGGAGAGCGAGATACGCAGTATTTT.

This clone was counted only a few times. This chain links TRBV12-5 with TRBJ2-2; D is unresolved. Germline values: CDR1 LGHNT, CDR2 FRNRAP. Trimming stripped 0 bases from V and 4 bases from J, with 18 bases between. The CDR3 consists of 18 residues. CDR3 sequence reads: CASGLVPTGIRITGELFF. The CDR3 nucleotides read TGTGCTAGTGGTTTGGTCCCCACGGGTATTCGAATCACCGGGGAGCTGTTTTTT.

The chain uses TRBV27 and TRBJ2-3; TRBD2 aligns across 10 bases. The length of the CDR3 is 17 residues. Germline V lookup: CDR1 MNHEY, CDR2 SMNVEV (reference sequence). Unmatched junction bases numbered 5, after V lost 1 base and J lost 1 base. Here the CDR3 DNA reads TGTGCCAGCAGTTTATTCCTAGCGGGAGCCGGCACAGATACGCAGTATTTT. Protein sequence: CASSLFLAGAGTDTQYF.

The chain carries TRBV7-8 and TRBJ2-1; 13 bases line up with TRBD2. This CDR3 is 17 amino acids long. CDR1 and CDR2 (germline): SGHVS, FQNEAQ. Trimming took 4 bases from V and 4 from J; bases not matched to a gene: 7. CDR3 coding DNA: TGTGCCAGCAGCTCTCCGGGACTAGCGGGGATTTACAATGAGCAGTTCTTC. It translates to CASSSPGLAGIYNEQFF.

The chain combines TRBV12-5 with TRBJ1-1, with D unclear. The CDR3 length is 16 residues. Germline V gene data show CDR1 as LGHNT and CDR2 as FRNRAP. V was trimmed by 2 bases and J by 0 bases, leaving 13 bases between them. The CDR3 region is CASGLHVGRLNTEAFF. The CDR3, as DNA: TGTGCTAGTGGTTTGCATGTAGGCAGGCTGAACACTGAAGCTTTCTTT.

This clone was seen a single time. The V and J genes are TRBV27 and TRBJ2-7; tentatively, D is TRBD2 (6 bases). Germline CDR1 is MNHEY and CDR2 is SMNVEV (reference sequence). The CDR3 contains 14 residues. The V end lost 3 bases, the J end lost 2 bases, and 11 bases lay between the germline ends. CDR3 sequence reads: CASSLAGSPYEQYF. CDR3 nucleotides: TGTGCCAGCAGTTTGGCGGGGAGTCCCTACGAGCAGTACTTC.

The chain has TRBV5-4 and TRBJ1-1, with TRBD1 matching over 12 bases. Germline CDR1 and CDR2: SGHNT and YYREEE (reference sequence). V lost 6 bases to trimming and J lost 12 bases; unmatched junction nucleotides: 9. CDR3 length: 13 residues. CDR3 in DNA: TGTGCCAGCACTCCCCCGGGACAGGGGGCGACTTTCTTT. Residues: CASTPPGQGATFF.

V and J are TRBV5-3 and TRBJ2-7; D remains unclear. TRBV5-3 falls under the ORF class, with uncertain function. The CDR3 sequence is 11 residues long. V lost 6 bases to trimming and J lost 4 bases, with 8 bases between them. The CDR3 DNA follows: TGTGCCAGAACCCCCGGGTACGAGCAGTACTTC. This encodes CARTPGYEQYF.

The chain employs TRBV7-2 and TRBJ2-2; 14 bases are shared with TRBD2. Germline trimming cut 6 bases from V and 6 bases from J; bases unmatched to any gene: 6. The germline V gene encodes CDR1 SGHTA and CDR2 FQGNSA. CDR3 length: 16 amino acids. CDR3 sequence: CASRAQGLAGAGELFF. CDR3 bases: TGTGCCAGCAGGGCGCAGGGACTAGCGGGGGCCGGGGAGCTGTTTTTT. The full variable domain, in which reference TRBV7-2 and TRBJ2-2 provide the parts outside the CDR3, is GAGVSQSPSNKVTEKGKDVELRCDPISGHTALYWYRQSLGQGLEFLIYFQGNSAPDKSGLPSDRFSAERTGGSVSTLTIQRTQQEDSAVYLCASRAQGLAGAGELFFGEGSRLTVL.

The chain couples TRBV7-2 to TRBJ2-3, with a tentative D call TRBD1 (5 bases). V lost 2 bases to trimming and J lost 2 bases, with 8 bases between them. The CDR3 runs to 14 residues. Germline loops: CDR1 SGHTA, CDR2 FQGNSA. CDR3 loop: CASSLTRATDTQYF. Written as DNA, the CDR3 is TGTGCCAGCAGCTTAACCAGGGCCACAGATACGCAGTATTTT.

The chain uses TRBV11-2 and TRBJ1-6, with a weak D call TRBD1 (6 bases). CDR3 length: 17 residues. The ends were cut back, 5 bases at V and 6 bases at J, with 20 bases in the middle. CDR1 is SGHAT and CDR2 is FQNNGV in the germline V gene. CDR3 bases: TGTGCCAGCAGCCCGCGGGTGGGGGCGCGTGGTAATTCACCCCTCCACTTT. This encodes CASSPRVGARGNSPLHF.

The chain employs TRBV7-2 and TRBJ2-1; 9 nucleotides agree with TRBD2. V was pared by 4 bases and J by 5 bases, with 3 bases of the junction left unmatched. CDR1 and CDR2 (germline): SGHTA, FQGNSA. The CDR3 runs to 14 residues. Here the CDR3 DNA reads TGTGCCAGCAGCTCCGGACTAGCGAACAATGAGCAGTTCTTC. The encoded protein is CASSSGLANNEQFF.

The chain is built from TRBV7-6 and TRBJ1-3, with TRBD1 matching over 8 bases. From germline, CDR1 is SGHVS and CDR2 FNYEAQ. The V segment lost 3 bases and the J segment 2 bases; nucleotides outside the gene matches: 6. The CDR3 totals 16 residues. The CDR3 DNA sequence: TGTGCCAGCAGCTTCGGTAGACAGGGGCCTGGAAACACCATATATTTT. Its translation: CASSFGRQGPGNTIYF.

In its sample, this clone was seen once. V gene TRBV9 combines with J gene TRBJ2-1; 10 bases match TRBD2. This CDR3 has 12 residues. V was clipped by 4 bases and J by 15 bases; unmatched bases: 7. The germline V gene has CDR1 SGDLS and CDR2 YYNGEE. CDR3 sequence: CASSTAGGDRFF. The DNA of the CDR3 is TGTGCCAGCAGCACAGCGGGGGGGGATCGGTTCTTC.

CDR3 sequence (DNA): TGTGCCAGCAGCATGGGGGGTAGGGGTGAAAAACTGTTTTTT. Translating gives CASSMGGRGEKLFF. The J gene is TRBJ1-4, the V gene TRBV21-1. TRBV21-1 is tagged as a pseudogene. The CDR3 runs to 14 residues.

Turning to this clone: Different DNA sequences within this sample yield the same CDR3. V gene TRBV30 combines with J gene TRBJ2-1, with 9 nucleotides matching TRBD2. The CDR3 sequence is 15 residues long. Trimming removed 1 base from V and 3 bases from J; junction bases left unmatched: 4. CDR1 GTSNPN and CDR2 SVGIG come from the germline V gene (reference sequence). DNA for the CDR3: TGTGCCTGGAGTGCTGGGACTAGCAGCTACAATGAGCAGTTCTTC. Translating it yields CAWSAGTSSYNEQFF. The full variable domain, rest sourced from reference TRBV30 and TRBJ2-1, is SQTIHQWPATLVQPVGSPLSLECTVEGTSNPNLYWYRQAAGRGLQLLFYSVGIGQISSEVPQNLSASRPQDRQFILSSKKLLLSDSGFYLCAWSAGTSSYNEQFFGPGTRLTVL.

The V gene is TRBV29-1, the J gene TRBJ1-1, with unresolved D. Between the trimmed V and J ends, which lost 3 bases and 4 bases, there was a span of 12 bases. Per germline, CDR1 SQVTM and CDR2 ANQGSEA. The CDR3 contains 13 residues. CDR3 loop: CSVDEVIPTEAFF. DNA of the CDR3: TGCAGCGTTGATGAGGTTATTCCCACTGAAGCTTTCTTT. The complete variable domain, with remaining parts taken from reference TRBV29-1 and TRBJ1-1, reads SAVISQKPSRDICQRGTSLTIQCQVDSQVTMMFWYRQQPGQSLTLIATANQGSEATYESGFVIDKFPISRPNLTFSTLTVSNMSPEDSSIYLCSVDEVIPTEAFFGQGTRLTVV.

The chain couples TRBV28 to TRBJ2-7, with 7 bases fitting TRBD1. With 2 bases clipped from V and 4 bases from J, the junction kept 2 bases outside the gene matches. The germline V gene has CDR1 MDHEN and CDR2 SYDVKM. The CDR3 has 13 amino acids. The CDR3, as DNA: TGTGCCAGCAGTTTAGCAGGGGGTTACGAGCAGTACTTC. Amino acid sequence: CASSLAGGYEQYF. The full variable domain, completed using reference TRBV28 and TRBJ2-7, is DVKVTQSSRYLVKRTGEKVFLECVQDMDHENMFWYRQDPGLGLRLIYFSYDVKMKEKGDIPEGYSVSREKKERFSLILESASTNQTSMYLCASSLAGGYEQYFGPGTRLTVT.

The chain couples TRBV27 to TRBJ1-1, with D perhaps matching TRBD1 (5 bases). The V gene lost 3 bases and the J gene lost 4 bases, with 12 bases spanning the gap. CDR1 and CDR2 from the germline V gene are MNHEY and SMNVEV (reference sequence). CDR3 length: 14 residues. The CDR3 sequence: CASSLGQGGTEAFF. The DNA of the CDR3 is TGTGCCAGCAGTTTGGGGCAGGGCGGCACTGAAGCTTTCTTT.

V usage is TRBV5-4 and J usage is TRBJ2-7, with 7 positions matching TRBD1. The CDR3 is 15 residues long. Germline CDR1 is SGHNT and CDR2 is YYREEE (reference sequence). The V and J ends lost 2 bases and 8 bases, in that order; junction bases with no gene match: 13. CDR3 residues: CASSFTRDSVTKQYV. The CDR3 DNA reads as TGTGCCAGCAGCTTTACCCGGGACAGCGTTACAAAGCAGTACGTC.

The rearrangement uses TRBV7-9 and TRBJ2-1; 13 bases map to TRBD2. Germline CDR1 and CDR2: SEHNR and FQNEAQ (reference sequence). This CDR3 is 17 amino acids long. With 3 bases clipped from V and 9 bases from J, the junction kept 11 bases outside the gene matches. CDR3 sequence: CASSFLPGLAGQVEQFF. CDR3 in DNA: TGTGCCAGCAGCTTCCTCCCGGGACTAGCGGGACAGGTTGAGCAGTTCTTC.

The rearrangement uses TRBV29-1 and TRBJ1-1; a possible D gene is TRBD1 (5 bases). The CDR3 length is 19 residues. The germline V gene encodes CDR1 SQVTM and CDR2 ANQGSEA. The V gene lost 3 bases and the J gene lost 6 bases, with 32 bases spanning the gap. The CDR3 loop reads CSVDGWAGGRVKSLPEAFF. The CDR3 coding sequence is TGCAGCGTTGACGGCTGGGCCGGGGGAAGGGTTAAGTCTCTGCCTGAAGCTTTCTTT.

Turning to this clone: The junction departs from the called germline gene at one end, perhaps through a read error. Other DNA sequences in this sample translate to the same CDR3. CDR3 sequence: CASSHLGLANTGELFF. The CDR3 DNA reads as TGCGCCAGCAGCCATTTGGGACTAGCGAATACCGGGGAGCTGTTTTTT. J is TRBJ2-2 and V is TRBV4-1; 10 nucleotides match TRBD2. CDR1 and CDR2 (germline): MGHRA, YSYEKL. The CDR3 spans 16 residues.

The chain combines TRBV5-1 with TRBJ1-2; no clear D gene. V lost 0 bases to trimming and J lost 0 bases, with 9 bases between them. This CDR3 contains 15 residues. The germline CDR1 and CDR2 sequences are SGHRS and YFSETQ. CDR3 DNA sequence: TGCGCCAGCAGCTTGGAGGCAGGCACTAACTATGGCTACACCTTC. It is translated as CASSLEAGTNYGYTF.